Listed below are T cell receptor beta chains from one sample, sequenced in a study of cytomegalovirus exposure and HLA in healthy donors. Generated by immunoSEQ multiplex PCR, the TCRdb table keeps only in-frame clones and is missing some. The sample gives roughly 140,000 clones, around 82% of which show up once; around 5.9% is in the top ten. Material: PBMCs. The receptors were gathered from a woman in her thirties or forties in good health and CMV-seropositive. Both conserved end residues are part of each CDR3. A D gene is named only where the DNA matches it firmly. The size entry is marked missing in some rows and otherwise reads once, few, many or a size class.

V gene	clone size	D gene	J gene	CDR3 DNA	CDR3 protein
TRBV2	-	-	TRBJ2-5	TGTGCCAGCAGTCCTGCGGGAGAGACCCAGTACTTC	CASSPAGETQYF
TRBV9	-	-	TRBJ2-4	TGTGCCAGCAGCGGAGGCGGTTCCAAAAACATTCAGTACTTC	CASSGGGSKNIQYF
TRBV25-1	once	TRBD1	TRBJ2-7	TGTGCCAGCAGTGAATATGGTAACAGGGGACGAACCTACGAGCAGTACTTC	CASSEYGNRGRTYEQYF
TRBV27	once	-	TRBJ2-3	TGTGCCAGCAGTTTCCAGGGGTTCGGAGATACGCAGTATTTT	CASSFQGFGDTQYF
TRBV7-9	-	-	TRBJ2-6	TGTGCCAGCCCCGAGGAGGCCTCAGGGGCCAACGTCCTGACTTTC	CASPEEASGANVLTF
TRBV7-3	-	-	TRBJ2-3	TGTGCCAGCAGCCCGGTGAGAGGTAGCACAGATACGCAGTATTTT	CASSPVRGSTDTQYF
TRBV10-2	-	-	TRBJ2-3	TGCGCCAGCAGTGAGGGGCCGGTCCCTACGCAGTATTTT	CASSEGPVPTQYF
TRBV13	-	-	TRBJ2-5	TGTGCCAGCAGTTCCAGACAGGGCGGGGAGGAAGAGACCCAGTACTTC	CASSSRQGGEEETQYF
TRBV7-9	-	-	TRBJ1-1	TGTGCCAGCAGCTTCACAGGGTACACTGAAGCTTTCTTT	CASSFTGYTEAFF
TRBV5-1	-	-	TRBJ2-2	TGCGCCAGCAGCTTGGCCGTCGGGGTTTCTTGGGAGCTGTTTTTT	CASSLAVGVSWELFF
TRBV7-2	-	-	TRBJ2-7	TGTGCCAGCAGCTTAGTCCCATCGAACTACGAGCAGTACTTC	CASSLVPSNYEQYF
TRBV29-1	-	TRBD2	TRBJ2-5	TGCAGCGTTCCCGAGAGTAGCGGGAGGGGTCAAGAGACCCAGTACTTC	CSVPESSGRGQETQYF
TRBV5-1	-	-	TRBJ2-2	TGCGCCAGCAGCTCCCAGGGCACCGGGGAGCTGTTTTTT	CASSSQGTGELFF
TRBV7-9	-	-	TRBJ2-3	TGTGCCAGCAGCTTTCTCCCAGATACGCAGTATTTT	CASSFLPDTQYF
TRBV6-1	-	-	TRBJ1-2	TGTGCCAGCCAACAGTACTATGGCTACACCTTC	CASQQYYGYTF
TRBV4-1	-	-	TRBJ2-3	TGCGCCAGCAGCCAAGAACAGGTGGATACGCAGTATTTT	CASSQEQVDTQYF
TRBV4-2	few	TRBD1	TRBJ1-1	TGTGCCAGCAGCCAACTCACTATTACAGGGGGCCCAAGGGAGACTGAAGCTTTCTTT	CASSQLTITGGPRETEAFF
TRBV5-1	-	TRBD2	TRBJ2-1	TGCGCCAGCAGCTATACTAGCGGAACCTACAATGAGCAGTTCTTC	CASSYTSGTYNEQFF
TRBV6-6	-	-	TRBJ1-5	TGTGCCAGCAGTATACAGGAGAATCAGCCCCAGCATTTT	CASSIQENQPQHF
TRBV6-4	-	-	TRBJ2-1	TGTGCCAGCAGTGACTCGACGAGCGGGCGGCCAATCAATGAGCAGTTCTTC	CASSDSTSGRPINEQFF
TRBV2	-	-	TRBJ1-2	TGTGCCAGCAGTGCACAGGTGGGCGGCTACACCTTC	CASSAQVGGYTF
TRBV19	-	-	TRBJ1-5	TGTGCCAGTGTCCGCGACGGGGGCAATCAGCCCCAGCATTTT	CASVRDGGNQPQHF
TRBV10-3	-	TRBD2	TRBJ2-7	TGTGCCATCAGTGAGTCGAGCCTAGATGGGAGGGGAGAGCAGTACTTC	CAISESSLDGRGEQYF
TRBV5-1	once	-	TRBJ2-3	TGCGCCAGCGCTCTTACAGGGTTGAGCACAGATACGCAGTATTTT	CASALTGLSTDTQYF
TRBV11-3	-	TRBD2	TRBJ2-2	TGTGCCAGCAGCGGCCGGACTAGCGGGAGGGCCGGGGAGCTGTTTTTT	CASSGRTSGRAGELFF
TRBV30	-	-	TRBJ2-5	TGTGCCTGGACGGCGCCCGGGGAGACCCAGTACTTC	CAWTAPGETQYF
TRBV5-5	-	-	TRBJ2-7	TGTGCCAGCAGCTTTATCACAACCGAGCAGTACTTC	CASSFITTEQYF
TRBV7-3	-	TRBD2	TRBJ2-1	TGTGCCAGCAGCTTAACTCGGGACTACGACAATGAGCAGTTCTTC	CASSLTRDYDNEQFF
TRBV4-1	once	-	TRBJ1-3	TGCGCCAGCAGCCAAGATGGCCGGGACTTTGGAAACACCATATATTTT	CASSQDGRDFGNTIYF
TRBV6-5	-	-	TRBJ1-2	TGTGCCAGCACCGTTAACAGGGACTATGGCTACACCTTC	CASTVNRDYGYTF
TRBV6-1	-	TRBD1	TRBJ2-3	TGTGCCAGCAGTGGCCGGGACAGGGGACCAGATACGCAGTATTTT	CASSGRDRGPDTQYF
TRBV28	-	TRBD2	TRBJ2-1	TGTGCCAGCAGAAGACTAGCGGGAGCAAGTGAGCAGTTCTTC	CASRRLAGASEQFF
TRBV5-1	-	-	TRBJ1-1	TGCGCCAGCAGCCTCCTTGGACCGGGGTTGAACACTGAAGCTTTCTTT	CASSLLGPGLNTEAFF
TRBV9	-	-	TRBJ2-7	TGTGCCAGCAGCCCAGGCTGGCGGACTACCTCCTACGAGCAGTGCTTC	CASSPGWRTTSYEQCF
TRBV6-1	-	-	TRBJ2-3	TGTGCCAGCAGATCTAGTGAAAGCACAGATACGCAGTATTTT	CASRSSESTDTQYF
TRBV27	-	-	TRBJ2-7	TGTGCCAGCAGTTTATCCGGCAGGGTGGTTTCCTACGAGCAGTACTTC	CASSLSGRVVSYEQYF
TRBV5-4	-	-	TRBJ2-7	TGTGCCAGCAGCTTGGCTTGGCAGGGTGCGTACGAGCAGTACTTC	CASSLAWQGAYEQYF
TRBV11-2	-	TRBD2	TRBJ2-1	TGTGCCAGCAGCCTCGAGCTGGGACTAGCGGGTGGGCAGTTCTTC	CASSLELGLAGGQFF
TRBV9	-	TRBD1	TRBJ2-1	TGTGCCAGCAGCCCTAGACAGGGGGCTTTTGATGAGCAGTTCTTC	CASSPRQGAFDEQFF
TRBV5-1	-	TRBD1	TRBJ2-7	TGCGCCAGCAGCAGGGACAGCGGAACCTACGAGCAGTACTTC	CASSRDSGTYEQYF
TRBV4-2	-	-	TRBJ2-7	TGTGCCAGCAGCCAAGTTTTTGCTCTGAGGGAAAAGGGCTACGAGCAGTACTTC	CASSQVFALREKGYEQYF
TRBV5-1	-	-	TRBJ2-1	TGCGCCAGCAGCTTGACGGGCTCCTACAATGAGCAGTTCTTC	CASSLTGSYNEQFF
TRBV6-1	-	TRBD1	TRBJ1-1	TGTGCCAGCAGCGGGACAGGGGGCATGGAGGAAGCTTTCTTT	CASSGTGGMEEAFF
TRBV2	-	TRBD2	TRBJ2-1	TGTGCCAGCAGTGAGGCTGGTAGCGGGAGATGGGGGCAGTTCTTC	CASSEAGSGRWGQFF
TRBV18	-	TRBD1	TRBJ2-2	TGTGCCAGCTCAACCGGGACAGGCGGGACCGGGGAGCTGTTTTTT	CASSTGTGGTGELFF
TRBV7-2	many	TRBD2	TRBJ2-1	TGTGCCAGCAGCCGCCCGACTAGCTCAAGCTACAATGAGCAGTTCTTC	CASSRPTSSSYNEQFF
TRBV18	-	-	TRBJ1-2	TGTGCCAGCTCACCACCGGGCACCCGGTATGGCTACACCTTC	CASSPPGTRYGYTF
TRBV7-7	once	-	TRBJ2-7	TGTGCTAGCAGCTTAGAGGTGGAGGGCACCTACGAGCAGTACTTC	CASSLEVEGTYEQYF
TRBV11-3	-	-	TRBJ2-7	TGTGCCAGCAGCTTAAACTATGGAGTTCCCGAGCAGTACTTC	CASSLNYGVPEQYF
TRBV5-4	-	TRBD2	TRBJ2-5	TGTGCCAGCAGCTTGTTGGGAGGGACTACCCATCGCCCCGAGTACTTC	CASSLLGGTTHRPEYF
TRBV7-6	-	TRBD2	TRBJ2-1	TGTGCCAGCAGCCCCGGACTAGCGGGAGGGCCGTACTACAATGAGCAGTTCTTC	CASSPGLAGGPYYNEQFF
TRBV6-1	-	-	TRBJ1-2	TGTGCCAGCAGTCCGGGACACTATGAGAACTATGGCTACACCTTC	CASSPGHYENYGYTF
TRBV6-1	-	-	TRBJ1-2	TGTGCCAGCAGGGCTGCCAGTAACTATGGCTACACCTTC	CASRAASNYGYTF
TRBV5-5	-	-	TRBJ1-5	TGTGCCAGCAGCTTGGCCGCAGGGGTTCAGCCCCAGCATTTT	CASSLAAGVQPQHF
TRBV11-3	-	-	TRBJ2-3	TGTGCCAGCAGCTATGAGGATACGCAGTATTTT	CASSYEDTQYF